Described below is a single T cell receptor (beta chain) sequence and its context. Its antigen is as yet unknown. Produced via immunoSEQ multiplex PCR; TCRdb's table is partial and in-frame only. This sample has about 84,000 clones, with approximately 85% found just once. The source of the sample is a study of OX40 agonist ivuxolimab in advanced cancers. The wider study: Clinicians treated patients with ivuxolimab, an agonistic anti-OX40 (CD134) antibody. The dose-escalation cohort was approximately 85% male, with a mean age of about 58 years, ranging about 20 to 85.

Systemic immunosuppression or a history of autoimmune disease excluded patients. Germline assignment: CDR1 KGHSH and CDR2 LQKENI. CDR3 length: 17 residues. The V segment lost 1 base and the J segment 3 bases; nucleotides outside the gene matches: 11. Study findings and constraints: No determination was made of the antigen specificity of the expanded peripheral T cells.

The material sequenced was CD4+ or CD8+ T cells sorted from blood, taken in a trial of the OX40 agonist ivuxolimab. The rearrangement joins TRBV18 to TRBJ2-7, with TRBD1 identical over 8 bases. This receptor was taken from an adult with an advanced solid tumor such as melanoma, head and neck, liver or kidney cancer. CDR3: CASSPLPQTGANYEQYF. Here the CDR3 DNA reads TGTGCCAGCTCACCACTGCCCCAGACAGGGGCCAACTACGAGCAGTACTTC.